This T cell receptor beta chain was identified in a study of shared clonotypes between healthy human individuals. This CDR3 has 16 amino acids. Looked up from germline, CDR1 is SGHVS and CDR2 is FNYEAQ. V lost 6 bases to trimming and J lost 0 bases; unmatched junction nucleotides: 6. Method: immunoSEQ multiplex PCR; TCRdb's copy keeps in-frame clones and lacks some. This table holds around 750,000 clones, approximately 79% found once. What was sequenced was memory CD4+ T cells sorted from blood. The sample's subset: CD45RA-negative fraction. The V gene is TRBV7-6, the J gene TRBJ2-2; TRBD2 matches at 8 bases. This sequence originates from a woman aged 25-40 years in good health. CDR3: CASSSTGLANTGELFF. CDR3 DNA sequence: TGTGCCAGCAGTTCGACGGGACTAGCGAACACCGGGGAGCTGTTTTTT.